The 30 T cell receptor beta chains reported below all come from one sample, sequenced in a study of blood T cell repertoires in COVID-19. This table comes from immunoSEQ multiplex PCR, and its TCRdb copy is limited to in-frame clones, with some not included. The sample gives about 280,000 clones, roughly 80% of which show up once; approximately 5% is in the top ten. Material for sequencing was PBMCs or T cells enriched from blood (not recorded which). Every receptor here comes from a man in his forties who had been exposed to COVID-19.

The V gene is TRBV6-5, the J gene TRBJ1-1; 8 bases are shared with TRBD1. CDR1 MNHEY and CDR2 SVGAGI come from the germline V gene. After removal of 8 bases from V and 2 bases from J, the junction contained 4 bases not matched to a gene. The CDR3 length is 13 residues. CDR3 sequence (DNA): TGTGCCAGCTACAGGGGGACAAACACTGAAGCTTTCTTT. It specifies CASYRGTNTEAFF.

CDR3 region: CASSFTPGTGAVETQYF. Written as DNA, the CDR3 is TGTGCCAGCAGCTTTACCCCCGGGACAGGGGCGGTGGAGACCCAGTACTTC. V gene TRBV5-8 combines with J gene TRBJ2-5, with 10 bases aligning to TRBD1. Germline V CDR1 and CDR2: SGHTS, YDEGEE. V was pared by 2 bases and J by 5 bases, with 12 bases of the junction left unmatched. This CDR3 spans 17 amino acids.

This chain's CDR3 is CASSSTRPGRGAGRAEQYF. CDR3 sequence (DNA): TGTGCCAGCAGTTCGACGCGACCGGGACGGGGGGCGGGACGGGCCGAGCAGTACTTC. The chain combines TRBV27 with TRBJ2-7; a possible D gene is TRBD2 (7 bases). The CDR3 totals 19 residues. Germline CDR1 and CDR2: MNHEY and SMNVEV (reference sequence). Trimming took 4 bases from V and 6 from J, leaving 31 bases between them.

With respect to this clone: A single base separates this from a much larger clone, so it may be a read error. This chain uses TRBV9 with TRBJ2-1; 7 positions match TRBD1. The CDR3 extends over 13 amino acids. The J segment lost 4 bases and the V segment lost 4 bases, leaving 2 bases of the junction unmatched. The germline V gene has CDR1 SGDLS and CDR2 YYNGEE. The CDR3 loop reads CASSTGDYNEQFF. For the CDR3, the DNA is TGTGCCAGCAGCACAGGGGATTACAATGAGCAGTTCTTC.

This rearrangement joins TRBV12-3 or TRBV12-4 to TRBJ1-2, with D hard to call. Deletions cut 3 bases from V and 7 bases from J, with 12 bases between. The CDR3 contains 13 residues. Here the CDR3 DNA reads TGTGCCAGCAGTTTCCAGGCCGGCTTTGGCTACACCTTC. Residues: CASSFQAGFGYTF.

This chain links TRBV9 with TRBJ2-2; 8 bases are a match to TRBD2. The CDR3 runs 15 residues. The germline V gene encodes CDR1 SGDLS and CDR2 YYNGEE. The J segment lost 6 bases and the V segment lost 0 bases, leaving 4 bases of the junction unmatched. CDR3 residues: CASSVDSGIAGELFF. The CDR3 DNA follows: TGTGCCAGCAGCGTAGATAGCGGGATAGCCGGGGAGCTGTTTTTT.

The chain uses TRBV27 and TRBJ1-5, with D perhaps TRBD1 (6 bases). The CDR3 has 15 residues. CDR1 and CDR2 from the germline V gene are MNHEY and SMNVEV (reference sequence). The V gene lost 6 bases and the J gene lost 5 bases, with 17 bases spanning the gap. This chain's CDR3 is CASRLGAGGHQPQHF. The CDR3 bases are TGTGCCAGCAGACTGGGGGCGGGGGGTCATCAGCCCCAGCATTTT.

The rearrangement uses TRBV3-1 (or the pseudogene TRBV3-2) and TRBJ1-4; no firm D call. Germline V gene data show CDR1 as LGHDT and CDR2 as YNNKEL (reference sequence). CDR3 length: 14 amino acids. Trimming took 4 bases from V and 8 from J, leaving 14 bases between them. The CDR3: CASSLGHPGEKLFF. The CDR3 DNA sequence: TGTGCCAGCAGCCTCGGGCACCCGGGAGAAAAACTGTTTTTT.

CDR3: CASSLEGRAGEQYF. For the CDR3, the DNA is TGCGCCAGCAGCTTGGAGGGCAGGGCGGGAGAGCAGTACTTC. The chain uses TRBV5-1 and TRBJ2-7, with D maybe TRBD2 (6 bases). The CDR3 runs to 14 residues. V gave up 0 bases and J gave up 7 bases, with 14 bases separating them. Germline values: CDR1 SGHRS, CDR2 YFSETQ.

This CDR3 reads CASAGTANQPQHF. The CDR3 DNA sequence: TGTGCCAGCGCTGGGACAGCTAATCAGCCCCAGCATTTT. The chain uses TRBV6-5 and TRBJ1-5; 7 bases are a match to TRBD1. The V gene end was trimmed by 8 bases and the J gene end by 4 bases; junction bases not matched to a gene: 5. The CDR3 is 13 residues long. Germline values: CDR1 MNHEY, CDR2 SVGAGI.

The rearrangement uses TRBV10-3 and TRBJ2-1; 8 nucleotides align to TRBD1. The germline V gene encodes CDR1 ENHRY and CDR2 SYGVKD. V lost 6 bases, J lost 8 bases, and 6 bases stayed unmatched. The CDR3 is made up of 13 amino acids. CDR3 bases: TGTGCCATCAGGACGACAGGGGAGGATGAGCAGTTCTTC. Protein product: CAIRTTGEDEQFF.

The chain has TRBV24-1 and TRBJ1-2; possible D gene TRBD1, 6 bases. Trimming removed 0 bases from V and 3 bases from J, with 13 bases in between. Germline CDR1 is KGHDR and CDR2 is SFDVKD. CDR3 length: 16 amino acids. The CDR3 bases are TGTGCCACCAGTGATTTGGGGGCGTCAGGGGACTATGGCTACACCTTC. Its protein product is CATSDLGASGDYGYTF.

V usage is TRBV21-1 and J usage is TRBJ2-7; the table's D call, TRBD1, has no DNA check behind it. TRBV21-1 is an annotated pseudogene. The CDR3 covers 11 residues. The CDR3 sequence: CATHAPYEQYF. Written as DNA, the CDR3 is TGTGCCACACATGCCCCCTACGAGCAGTACTTC.

J is TRBJ2-1 and V is TRBV20-1, with D tentatively TRBD2 (6 bases). Deletions cut 4 bases from V and 0 bases from J, with 25 bases between. CDR1 is DFQATT, CDR2 SNEGSKA, per germline (reference sequence). This CDR3 has 19 amino acids. The CDR3 nucleotides are TGCAGTGCTACTGAGGGTGGTGAATCCGGAGGGAGCTCCTACAATGAGCAGTTCTTC. Its protein product is CSATEGGESGGSSYNEQFF.

The sample holds a few counts of this clone. J is TRBJ2-7 and V is TRBV18; 9 positions match TRBD1. There are 15 residues in the CDR3. The J segment lost 3 bases and the V segment lost 3 bases, leaving 6 bases of the junction unmatched. Germline V gene lookup returns CDR1 KGHSH and CDR2 LQKENI. CDR3 DNA sequence: TGTGCCAGCTCACCTGCCGGGACAGGGATCTACGAGCAGTACTTC. It encodes CASSPAGTGIYEQYF.

The rearrangement uses TRBV4-2 and TRBJ2-7, with D perhaps matching TRBD2 (5 bases). V lost 0 bases and J 4 bases, leaving 25 bases between the germline ends. Per germline, CDR1 LGHNA and CDR2 YNFKEQ. This CDR3 has 19 amino acids. CDR3 sequence: CASSQEVGNGIPSFYEQYF. CDR3 sequence (DNA): TGTGCCAGCAGCCAAGAGGTTGGTAACGGGATCCCCTCCTTTTACGAGCAGTACTTC.

J is TRBJ1-3 and V is TRBV9; D is unclear. Germline assignment: CDR1 SGDLS and CDR2 YYNGEE. V was shortened by 2 bases and J by 2 bases, with 17 bases between the two germline ends. The length of the CDR3 is 17 residues. CDR3 sequence: CASSVARWSGPGNTIYF. CDR3 DNA: TGTGCCAGCAGCGTTGCCCGGTGGAGCGGGCCTGGAAACACCATATATTTT.

This chain links TRBV11-3 with TRBJ2-1; unclear D gene. CDR1 is SGHNT, CDR2 YENEEA, per germline. The CDR3 is 15 residues long. With 8 bases removed from V and 2 bases from J, the gap between germline ends came to 16 bases. The CDR3 coding sequence is TGTGCCAGCTCGTCCCGCTTGTCAGCCTACAATGAGCAGTTCTTC. Amino acid sequence: CASSSRLSAYNEQFF.

J is TRBJ2-5 and V is TRBV7-6; no clear D gene. The V gene's germline CDR1 is SGHVS and CDR2 FNYEAQ. The CDR3 runs to 12 residues. Trimming removed 5 bases at V and 0 bases at J, with 4 bases between. CDR3 region: CASSPNQETQYF. The CDR3 bases are TGTGCCAGCAGCCCTAACCAAGAGACCCAGTACTTC.

The chain links TRBV5-5 to TRBJ1-1; D remains ambiguous. Trimming cost V 1 base and J 11 bases, with 9 bases left between them. Germline V CDR1 and CDR2: SGHKS, YYEKEE (reference sequence). This CDR3 spans 11 amino acids. CDR3 in amino acids: CASSLQQLAFF. Written as DNA, the CDR3 is TGTGCCAGCAGCTTGCAACAGCTGGCTTTCTTT.

This clone is deemed medium-sized. This sequence joins TRBV2 and TRBJ2-1, with D unresolved. This CDR3 has 13 amino acids. The germline V and J ends were trimmed by 7 bases and 4 bases, with 11 bases remaining between them. Germline CDR1 reads SNHLY; CDR2 reads FYNNEI. This CDR3 reads CASNPERYNEQFF. The CDR3 region has the DNA TGTGCCAGCAATCCCGAGAGGTACAATGAGCAGTTCTTC.

The chain carries TRBV30 and TRBJ2-3; 11 bases agree with TRBD2. This CDR3 contains 13 residues. Germline CDR1 and CDR2: GTSNPN and SVGIG (reference sequence). The CDR3: CAETSGRTDTQYF. CDR3 DNA: TGTGCTGAAACTAGCGGGAGAACAGATACGCAGTATTTT.

The rearrangement uses TRBV9 and TRBJ1-2, with D possibly matching TRBD1 (6 bases). The CDR3 is 14 amino acids. Germline V gives CDR1 SGDLS, CDR2 YYNGEE. Trimming shortened V by 0 bases and J by 4 bases, and 10 bases separated the two germline ends. CDR3 coding DNA: TGTGCCAGCAGCGTAGACGACAGGATCTATGGCTACACCTTC. This sequence encodes CASSVDDRIYGYTF.

This chain connects TRBV19 to TRBJ1-4, with a weak D call TRBD1 (5 bases). Germline-derived CDR1 and CDR2 are LNHDA and SQIVND (reference sequence). The CDR3 is 14 amino acids. Deletions cut 5 bases from V and 0 bases from J, with 7 bases between. This CDR3 reads CASSATATNEKLFF. CDR3 DNA sequence: TGTGCCAGTAGTGCGACAGCAACTAATGAAAAACTGTTTTTT.

The rearrangement joins TRBV19 to TRBJ2-3, with D hard to call. Trimming removed 0 bases at V and 0 bases at J, with 7 bases between. This CDR3 is 15 amino acids long. Per the germline V gene, CDR1 is LNHDA and CDR2 is SQIVND (reference sequence). The DNA of the CDR3 is TGTGCCAGTAGTATAGACCATACTAGCACAGATACGCAGTATTTT. Translating gives CASSIDHTSTDTQYF.

This clone came up once. The V and J genes are TRBV19 and TRBJ1-3; D is undetermined. V was clipped by 7 bases and J by 3 bases, with 7 bases between them. The length of the CDR3 is 12 residues. CDR1 is LNHDA, CDR2 SQIVND, per germline (reference sequence). The CDR3 bases are TGTGCCAGTACACTCGGTGGAAACACCATATATTTT. Translated: CASTLGGNTIYF.

This clone was seen only once. The genes are TRBV28 and TRBJ1-2, with TRBD1 identical over 7 bases. Germline V gene lookup returns CDR1 MDHEN and CDR2 SYDVKM. Trimming cost V 2 bases and J 8 bases; bases outside gene matches: 8. CDR3 length equals 14 residues. In DNA, the CDR3 is TGTGCCAGCAGTTTACAGGGGGTACCTCAAGGCTACACCTTC. Translating it yields CASSLQGVPQGYTF.

The V gene is TRBV30, the J gene TRBJ2-1, with D maybe TRBD1 (6 bases). The CDR3 spans 15 residues. Trimming shortened V by 2 bases and J by 8 bases, and 19 bases separated the two germline ends. CDR1 and CDR2 from the germline V gene are GTSNPN and SVGIG (reference sequence). CDR3 residues: CAWSTLGTLWDEQFF. The CDR3 coding sequence is TGTGCCTGGAGTACTCTGGGGACATTGTGGGATGAGCAGTTCTTC.

The chain combines TRBV19 with TRBJ2-7, with TRBD1 matching over 7 bases. The CDR3 runs 15 residues. Germline lookup yields CDR1 LNHDA and CDR2 SQIVND (reference sequence). J gave up 2 bases and V 6 bases, and 10 bases lay outside the gene matches. For the CDR3, the DNA is TGTGCCAGTAGCTACAGGGGCCCCGATCCCTACGAGCAGTACTTC. Translation gives CASSYRGPDPYEQYF.

J is TRBJ2-7 and V is TRBV11-1; the match to TRBD2 covers 9 bases. CDR1 SGHAT and CDR2 FQDESV come from the germline V gene (reference sequence). The trim removed 5 bases at V and 6 bases at J, leaving 14 bases unmatched. The CDR3 extends over 16 amino acids. CDR3: CASSPNHPGTSREQYF. Written as DNA, the CDR3 is TGTGCCAGCAGCCCTAACCACCCGGGGACTAGCCGCGAGCAGTACTTC.